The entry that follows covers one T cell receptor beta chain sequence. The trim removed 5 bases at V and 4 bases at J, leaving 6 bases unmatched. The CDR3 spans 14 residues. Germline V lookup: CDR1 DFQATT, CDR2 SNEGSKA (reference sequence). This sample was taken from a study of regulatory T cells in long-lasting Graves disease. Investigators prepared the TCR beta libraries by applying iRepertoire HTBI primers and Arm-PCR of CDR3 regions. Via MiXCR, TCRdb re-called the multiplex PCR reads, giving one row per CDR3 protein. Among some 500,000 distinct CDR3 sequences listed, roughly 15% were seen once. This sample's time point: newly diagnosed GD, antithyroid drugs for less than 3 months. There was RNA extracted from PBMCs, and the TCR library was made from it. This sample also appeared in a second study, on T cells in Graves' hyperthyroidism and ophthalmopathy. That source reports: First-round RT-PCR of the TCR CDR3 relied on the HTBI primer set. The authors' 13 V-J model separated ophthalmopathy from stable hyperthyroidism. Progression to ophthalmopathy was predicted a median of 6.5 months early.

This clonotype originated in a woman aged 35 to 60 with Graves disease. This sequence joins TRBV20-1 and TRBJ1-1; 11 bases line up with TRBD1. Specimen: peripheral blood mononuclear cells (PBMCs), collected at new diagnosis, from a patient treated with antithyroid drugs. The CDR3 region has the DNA TGCAGTGCTGGGGACAGGGGGATCGGCACTGAAGCTTTCTTT. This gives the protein CSAGDRGIGTEAFF.